This T cell receptor beta chain stems from a study of technical replicates of blood from a handful of donors. Libraries were prepared by immunoSEQ multiplex PCR; TCRdb keeps only in-frame clonotypes and omits some of them. The sample yields tens of thousands of clones, roughly 96% seen once. The V gene end was trimmed by 1 base and the J gene end by 0 bases; junction bases not matched to a gene: 11. The V gene's germline CDR1 is SGHAT and CDR2 FQNNGV. The CDR3 sequence is 18 residues long. The sample comprised T cells isolated from PBMCs. The V gene is TRBV11-2, the J gene TRBJ2-7; TRBD1 aligns across 8 bases. The source of this sequence is a human donor in good health. The CDR3 loop reads CASSLVAGTGRRSYEQYF. The CDR3 nucleotides are TGTGCCAGCAGCTTAGTTGCGGGGACAGGTCGGCGCTCCTACGAGCAGTACTTC. Supplemented by reference TRBV11-2 and TRBJ2-7, the full variable domain reads EAGVAQSPRYKIIEKRQSVAFWCNPISGHATLYWYQQILGQGPKLLIQFQNNGVVDDSQLPKDRFSAERLKGVDSTLKIQPAKLEDSAVYLCASSLVAGTGRRSYEQYFGPGTRLTVT.